Presented here are 13 T cell receptor beta chains from one specimen sequenced in a study of shared clonotypes between healthy human individuals. The table came from immunoSEQ multiplex PCR; TCRdb's copy has only in-frame clones and leaves some out. The data contain about 2.3 million clones, less than 95% of them singletons. The sequenced sample was naive CD4+ T cells from PBMCs. Stated subset: CD45RA+ positively selected. The receptor set was obtained from a man aged 18 to 30 in good health. Some clones in this sample may be carry-over from other donors' samples.

The chain is built from TRBV7-2 and TRBJ2-6; D tentatively reads TRBD1 or TRBD2 (5 bases each). The CDR3 has 15 amino acids. V lost 0 bases and J lost 4, with 7 bases in between. CDR1 is SGHTA and CDR2 is FQGNSA in the germline V gene. CDR3 sequence: CASSLAGDGANVLTF. CDR3 DNA sequence: TGTGCCAGCAGCTTAGCGGGGGACGGGGCCAACGTCCTGACTTTC.

The chain links TRBV28 to TRBJ1-2; D is undetermined. The length of the CDR3 is 12 residues. Trimming stripped 8 bases from V and 9 bases from J, with 16 bases between. Germline CDR1 is MDHEN and CDR2 is SYDVKM. The DNA for the CDR3 is TGTGCCAGCCAAGGCTCCGGGAGAAGCTACACCTTC. Translation: CASQGSGRSYTF.

V gene TRBV6-1 combines with J gene TRBJ1-2; 7 nucleotides align to TRBD1. Germline V gives CDR1 MNHNS, CDR2 SASEGT. J lost 1 base, V lost 6 bases, and 5 bases had no gene match. CDR3 length: 14 residues. CDR3 loop: CASSPAGGNYGYTF. As DNA, the CDR3 is TGTGCCAGCAGCCCGGCAGGGGGTAACTATGGCTACACCTTC.

V usage is TRBV2 and J usage is TRBJ1-4; no clear D gene. This CDR3 is 11 amino acids long. Germline V lookup: CDR1 SNHLY, CDR2 FYNNEI. V shed 4 bases and J shed 8 bases, with 5 bases lying between them. CDR3 protein: CASSGGEKLFF. The CDR3 DNA is TGTGCCAGCAGTGGTGGGGAAAAACTGTTTTTT.

To note about this clone: Sequence at one end of the junction differs from germline and may be a read error. The chain uses TRBV5-4 and TRBJ2-3, with TRBD2 identical over 14 bases. Germline V gene data show CDR1 as SGHNT and CDR2 as YYREEE (reference sequence). The CDR3 covers 17 residues. For the CDR3, the DNA is TGTGCCAGCAGCTCCATCAAAACCGGGACTAGCGGGAGAAGAGGCCTTTTT. Protein product: CASSSIKTGTSGRRGLF.

This clone was seen a handful of times. This chain connects TRBV27 to TRBJ2-7; TRBD2 is a possible D gene (6 bases). Germline assignment: CDR1 MNHEY and CDR2 SMNVEV (reference sequence). Deletions cut 4 bases from V and 6 bases from J, with 19 bases between. The CDR3 extends over 15 amino acids. CDR3 sequence reads: CASSSGGRERREQYF. The DNA of the CDR3 is TGTGCCAGCAGTTCGGGTGGACGGGAGCGGCGCGAGCAGTACTTC.

The gene calls are TRBV20-1 and TRBJ2-3; tentative D call: TRBD2 (6 bases). There are 11 residues in the CDR3. Germline V lookup: CDR1 DFQATT, CDR2 SNEGSKA (reference sequence). V was pared by 6 bases and J by 8 bases, with 12 bases between. CDR3 sequence (DNA): TGCAGTGCCTCTAGCGTCAGTACGCAGTATTTT. Amino acids: CSASSVSTQYF.

This clone appeared once. This chain uses TRBV7-2 with TRBJ2-1, with a possible D match to TRBD2 (6 bases). The CDR3 has 15 residues. Germline assignment: CDR1 SGHTA and CDR2 FQGNSA. The V end lost 3 bases, the J end lost 6 bases, and 15 bases lay between the germline ends. Written as DNA, the CDR3 is TGTGCCAGCAGCTTGGTCGCGGGGAGAGGCAATGAGCAGTTCTTC. It codes for CASSLVAGRGNEQFF.

V usage is TRBV18 and J usage is TRBJ2-2; 11 bases map to TRBD2. CDR3 size: 17 residues. Losses at the gene ends were 5 bases for V and 6 bases for J; bases not matched to a gene: 11. CDR1 is KGHSH and CDR2 is LQKENI in the germline V gene. CDR3 coding DNA: TGTGCCAGCTCATTTTCGACTAGCGGGACGTCGGCCGGGGAGCTGTTTTTT. Its protein is CASSFSTSGTSAGELFF. Combining the CDR3 with reference TRBV18 and TRBJ2-2 gives the whole variable domain NAGVMQNPRHLVRRRGQEARLRCSPMKGHSHVYWYRQLPEEGLKFMVYLQKENIIDESGMPKERFSAEFPKEGPSILRIQQVVRGDSAAYFCASSFSTSGTSAGELFFGEGSRLTVL.

This rearrangement joins TRBV5-1 to TRBJ2-5; perhaps TRBD1 as D (6 bases). V lost 7 bases to trimming and J lost 0 bases, with 10 bases between them. Germline CDR1 reads SGHRS; CDR2 reads YFSETQ. CDR3 size: 13 residues. Here the CDR3 reads CASLGDNQETQYF. In nucleotides, the CDR3 is TGCGCCAGCCTGGGGGACAACCAAGAGACCCAGTACTTC.

The chain is built from TRBV2 and TRBJ1-1, with 12 bases matching TRBD1. After removal of 2 bases from V and 10 bases from J, the junction contained 2 bases not matched to a gene. The CDR3 length is 13 residues. CDR1 SNHLY and CDR2 FYNNEI come from the germline V gene. The CDR3 loop is CASSEWDRGPAFF. The CDR3 region has the DNA TGTGCCAGCAGTGAATGGGACAGGGGGCCAGCTTTCTTT.

This chain's CDR3 is CASNRQGAGQPQHF. The CDR3 bases are TGTGCCAGCAACCGACAGGGGGCCGGTCAGCCCCAGCATTTT. The gene calls are TRBV27 and TRBJ1-5; TRBD1 agrees at 10 bases. V was clipped by 7 bases and J by 6 bases; unmatched bases: 6. The germline CDR1 and CDR2 sequences are MNHEY and SMNVEV (reference sequence). This CDR3 comprises 14 residues.

The chain joins TRBV5-4 to TRBJ2-7, with 9 bases fitting TRBD1. There are 15 residues in the CDR3. J lost 4 bases, V lost 4 bases, and 9 bases had no gene match. In germline, CDR1 is SGHNT, CDR2 YYREEE (reference sequence). In nucleotides, the CDR3 is TGTGCCAGCAGCCCGACGACAGGGGGGAATTACGAGCAGTACTTC. This translates into CASSPTTGGNYEQYF.